The next 3 T cell receptor beta chains were all read from a single sample in a study of blood T cell repertoires in COVID-19. Measured with immunoSEQ multiplex PCR; TCRdb has only the in-frame clones, and not every one. The sample lists about 280,000 clones, roughly 86% occurring once. Sequenced material: PBMCs or T cells enriched from blood (not recorded which). The receptors originated from a woman aged 25 to 39 who had recovered from COVID-19.

The chain recombines TRBV10-3 with TRBJ1-5; 8 bases fit TRBD1. The V gene end was trimmed by 6 bases and the J gene end by 2 bases; junction bases not matched to a gene: 3. In germline, CDR1 is ENHRY, CDR2 SYGVKD. The CDR3 runs to 14 residues. The CDR3 DNA reads TGTGCCATCAGCCAGGGGGCCGGCAATCAGCCCCAGCATTTT. It translates to CAISQGAGNQPQHF.

The J gene is TRBJ1-1, the V gene TRBV27, with 8 bases identical to TRBD1. The trim removed 3 bases at V and 6 bases at J, leaving 18 bases unmatched. The CDR3 covers 18 residues. Germline CDR1 reads MNHEY; CDR2 reads SMNVEV (reference sequence). This CDR3 is CASSFISRGLTPQAEAFF. The CDR3 region has the DNA TGTGCCAGCAGTTTCATAAGCAGGGGGCTTACTCCGCAGGCTGAAGCTTTCTTT.

This clone was found once. The rearrangement links TRBV10-3 to TRBJ1-1; D remains ambiguous. The CDR3 length is 13 residues. CDR1 is ENHRY, CDR2 SYGVKD, per germline. Trimming stripped 11 bases from V and 2 bases from J, with 15 bases between. The CDR3, as DNA: TGTGCCTCCGTGGAGGACCTAAACACTGAAGCTTTCTTT. Protein sequence: CASVEDLNTEAFF.